This T cell receptor beta chain was recovered during a study of patients and donors after allogeneic stem cell transplantation. TCRdb fed the RT-PCR reads into MiXCR, producing one record per CDR3 protein. This table holds some 880,000 distinct CDR3 sequences, around 17% found once. There are a few counts of this clonotype. Trimming took 8 bases from V and 2 from J, leaving 12 bases between them. CDR3 size: 13 residues. Germline-derived CDR1 and CDR2 are MNHEY and SMNVEV (reference sequence). The TCR was taken from a human donor who was either an allogeneic HSCT recipient or a stem cell or donor lymphocyte infusion donor (not recorded which). It is not recorded whose cells these are; they may come from a transplant donor. The chain employs TRBV27 and TRBJ1-1; weak D call: TRBD1 (5 bases). Sample: blood, either unsorted or a sorted T cell fraction (not recorded which). The CDR3 nucleotides are TGTGCCAGCGGGGAGGGGCCAAACACTGAAGCTTTCTTT. Its protein product is CASGEGPNTEAFF.